The TCR beta chain described here comes from a study of control samples from healthy donors and cancer patients. The method was immunoSEQ multiplex PCR; TCRdb's version includes in-frame clones alone and lacks a portion of them. This table has approximately 160,000 clones, approximately 94% appearing once. The sequence came from a woman under 30 in good health. Material for sequencing was blood.

The CDR3 coding sequence is TGCGCCAGCAGCCCCGGACAGGGTAGCCAGCCCCAGCATTTT. Residues: CASSPGQGSQPQHF. The rearrangement uses TRBV4-1 and TRBJ1-5, with TRBD1 matching over 8 bases. With 4 bases clipped from V and 7 bases from J, the junction kept 6 bases outside the gene matches. The CDR3 has 14 residues. Germline V gene sequence: CDR1 MGHRA, CDR2 YSYEKL.